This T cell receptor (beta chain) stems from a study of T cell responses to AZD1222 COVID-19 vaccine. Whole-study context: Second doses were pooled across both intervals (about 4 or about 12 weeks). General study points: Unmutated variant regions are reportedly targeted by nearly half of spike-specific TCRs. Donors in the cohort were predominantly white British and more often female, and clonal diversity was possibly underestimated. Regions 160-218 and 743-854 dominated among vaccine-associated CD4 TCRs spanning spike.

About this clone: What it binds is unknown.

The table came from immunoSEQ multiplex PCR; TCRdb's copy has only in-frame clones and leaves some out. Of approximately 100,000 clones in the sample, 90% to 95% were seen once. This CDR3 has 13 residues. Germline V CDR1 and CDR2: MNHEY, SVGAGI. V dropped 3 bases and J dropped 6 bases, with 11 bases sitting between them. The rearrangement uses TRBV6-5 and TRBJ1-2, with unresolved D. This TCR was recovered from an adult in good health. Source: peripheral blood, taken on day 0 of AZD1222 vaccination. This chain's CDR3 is CASSYEGWDGYTF. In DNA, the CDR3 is TGTGCCAGCAGTTATGAAGGGTGGGATGGCTACACCTTC.